Below, 19 T cell receptor beta chains from the same sample are listed, as sequenced in a study of shared clonotypes between healthy human individuals. The naive CD8 fraction comprised CD45RO-negative cells positively selected for CCR7 and excluded terminally differentiated effector memory CD45RA+ cells. The method was immunoSEQ multiplex PCR; TCRdb's version includes in-frame clones alone and lacks a portion of them. Here the sample spans roughly 2,000,000 clones, around 96% being singletons. Sequencing was done on a sample of naive CD8+ T cells sorted from blood. The receptors originated from a man aged 18 to 29 in good health.

This chain links TRBV2 with TRBJ2-3; the D gene is possibly TRBD1 (5 bases). In germline, CDR1 is SNHLY, CDR2 FYNNEI. Deletions cut 7 bases from V and 1 base from J, with 15 bases between. This CDR3 spans 15 amino acids. The chain's CDR3 is CASNPFRVGTDTQYF. The CDR3 DNA reads TGTGCCAGCAACCCATTCAGGGTAGGCACAGATACGCAGTATTTT. Combining the CDR3 with reference TRBV2 and TRBJ2-3 gives the whole variable domain EPEVTQTPSHQVTQMGQEVILRCVPISNHLYFYWYRQILGQKVEFLVSFYNNEISEKSEIFDDQFSVERPDGSNFTLKIRSTKLEDSAMYFCASNPFRVGTDTQYFGPGTRLTVL.

The chain links TRBV13 to TRBJ2-6, with TRBD2 identical over 12 bases. The CDR3 has 18 amino acids. Germline V CDR1 and CDR2: PRHDT, FYEKMQ (reference sequence). V shed 4 bases and J 0 bases; nucleotides not matched to a gene: 4. The CDR3 coding sequence is TGTGCCAGCAGCTCGGGACTAGCGGGCCTCTCTGGGGCCAACGTCCTGACTTTC. It translates to CASSSGLAGLSGANVLTF. Full variable domain (outside the CDR3, taken from reference TRBV13 and TRBJ2-6): AAGVIQSPRHLIKEKRETATLKCYPIPRHDTVYWYQQGPGQDPQFLISFYEKMQSDKGSIPDRFSAQQFSDYHSELNMSSLELGDSALYFCASSSGLAGLSGANVLTFGAGSRLTVL.

This chain links TRBV7-9 with TRBJ2-4; the D is unclear. CDR1 and CDR2 (germline): SEHNR, FQNEAQ (reference sequence). The length of the CDR3 is 15 residues. The V end lost 4 bases, the J end lost 8 bases, and 18 bases lay between the germline ends. The CDR3 bases are TGTGCCAGCAGCTACAGCATCTCCTCAAGGGACATTCAGTACTTC. It translates to CASSYSISSRDIQYF.

V is TRBV4-3 and J is TRBJ2-7; 11 nucleotides match TRBD2. The CDR3 is 15 amino acids. Trimming cost V 4 bases and J 2 bases; bases outside gene matches: 4. Germline assignment: CDR1 LGHNA and CDR2 YSLEER. The CDR3 nucleotides are TGCGCCAGCAGCCCAGGGACTAGCGGACCCTACGAGCAGTACTTC. This translates into CASSPGTSGPYEQYF.

This chain uses TRBV29-1 with TRBJ2-5; no clear D. V was clipped by 2 bases and J by 2 bases, with 18 bases between them. The CDR3 has 16 amino acids. The germline V gene encodes CDR1 SQVTM and CDR2 ANQGSEA. The CDR3 protein is CSVESAESLPQETQYF. The CDR3 nucleotides are TGCAGCGTTGAATCGGCGGAAAGCCTACCTCAAGAGACCCAGTACTTC. The variable domain in full, completed from reference TRBV29-1 and TRBJ2-5, reads SAVISQKPSRDICQRGTSLTIQCQVDSQVTMMFWYRQQPGQSLTLIATANQGSEATYESGFVIDKFPISRPNLTFSTLTVSNMSPEDSSIYLCSVESAESLPQETQYFGPGTRLLVL.

A word on this clone: One end of the junction is discordant with germline, which a read error may explain. The rearrangement links TRBV7-7 to TRBJ2-5; no reliable D call. CDR3 size: 14 residues. CDR1 is SSHAT, CDR2 FNYEAQ, per germline (reference sequence). The CDR3 sequence is CASSLVAYQETQYF. The CDR3, as DNA: TGTGCTAGCAGCTTAGTGGCGTACCAAGAGACCCAGTACTTC.

V gene TRBV28 combines with J gene TRBJ2-7; 8 nucleotides align to TRBD1. This CDR3 has 13 residues. Germline V gene sequence: CDR1 MDHEN, CDR2 SYDVKM. The V gene end was trimmed by 6 bases and the J gene end by 4 bases; junction bases not matched to a gene: 5. The DNA for the CDR3 is TGTGCCAGCAGAACGGGACAGGTATACGAGCAGTACTTC. Translation gives CASRTGQVYEQYF. Full variable domain (rest looked up from reference TRBV28 and TRBJ2-7): DVKVTQSSRYLVKRTGEKVFLECVQDMDHENMFWYRQDPGLGLRLIYFSYDVKMKEKGDIPEGYSVSREKKERFSLILESASTNQTSMYLCASRTGQVYEQYFGPGTRLTVT.

The chain links TRBV28 to TRBJ2-4, with TRBD1 matching over 7 bases. After removal of 2 bases from V and 8 bases from J, the junction contained 3 bases not matched to a gene. This CDR3 comprises 13 residues. CDR1 and CDR2 from the germline V gene are MDHEN and SYDVKM. The CDR3 here is CASSLNRGDIQYF. The DNA for the CDR3 is TGTGCCAGCAGTTTAAACAGGGGAGACATTCAGTACTTC.

With respect to this clone: Other DNA sequences in this specimen translate into the identical CDR3. The rearrangement links TRBV7-9 to TRBJ2-3; possible D gene TRBD1, 6 bases. This CDR3 contains 13 residues. V gave up 2 bases and J gave up 6 bases, with 9 bases separating them. Germline loops: CDR1 SEHNR, CDR2 FQNEAQ (reference sequence). The CDR3 region is CASSLSGVDTQYF. CDR3 in DNA: TGTGCCAGCAGCTTATCAGGGGTGGATACGCAGTATTTT.

This clone was detected once. The same CDR3 arises from other DNA sequences in this sample as well. The rearrangement links TRBV9 to TRBJ2-7, with 11 nucleotides matching TRBD2. CDR1 SGDLS and CDR2 YYNGEE come from the germline V gene. The CDR3 covers 14 residues. The ends lost 0 bases at V and 5 bases at J; junction bases unmatched: 1. CDR3 region: CASSVGSGRDEQYF. The CDR3 bases are TGTGCCAGCAGCGTAGGTAGCGGGAGGGACGAGCAGTACTTC.

The V gene is TRBV25-1, the J gene TRBJ2-7; possibly TRBD1 or TRBD2 for D (6 bases each). Deletions cut 6 bases from V and 6 bases from J, with 18 bases between. The CDR3 is 14 amino acids. Per the germline V gene, CDR1 is MGHDK and CDR2 is SYGVNS. The CDR3 bases are TGTGCCAGCAGCCAACTCGAGGGGGGCGGCGAGCAGTACTTC. This sequence encodes CASSQLEGGGEQYF.

The chain uses TRBV9 and TRBJ2-7; either TRBD1 or TRBD2 may fit D (5 bases each). Germline values: CDR1 SGDLS, CDR2 YYNGEE. V dropped 0 bases and J dropped 3 bases, with 10 bases sitting between them. This CDR3 contains 14 residues. CDR3 sequence (DNA): TGTGCCAGCAGCGTAGGGTGGGGGATCTACGAGCAGTACTTC. This gives the protein CASSVGWGIYEQYF.

The chain couples TRBV4-3 to TRBJ1-2; D remains ambiguous. The CDR3 extends over 14 amino acids. Deletions cut 0 bases from V and 3 bases from J, with 8 bases between. Looked up from germline, CDR1 is LGHNA and CDR2 is YSLEER. The CDR3, as DNA: TGCGCCAGCAGCCAAGAGGTCGGGGACTATGGCTACACCTTC. Amino acids: CASSQEVGDYGYTF.

The rearrangement uses TRBV5-4 and TRBJ1-2; D unclear. Between the trimmed V and J ends, which lost 0 bases and 8 bases, there was a span of 17 bases. Germline values: CDR1 SGHNT, CDR2 YYREEE (reference sequence). The length of the CDR3 is 15 residues. The CDR3: CASSLDVAGLGGYTF. DNA of the CDR3: TGTGCCAGCAGCTTGGATGTTGCTGGGCTTGGGGGCTACACCTTC.

The count of this clone is one. The rearrangement joins TRBV4-1 to TRBJ2-7; D not certain. CDR3 length equals 13 residues. CDR1 is MGHRA and CDR2 is YSYEKL in the germline V gene. V was pared by 1 base and J by 6 bases, with 10 bases between. The CDR3 bases are TGCGCCAGCAGCCAAGTGGTCGGATTCGAGCAGTACTTC. Its protein product is CASSQVVGFEQYF.

V gene TRBV7-8 combines with J gene TRBJ2-7; D may correspond to TRBD1 or TRBD2 (6 bases each). The CDR3 sequence is 14 residues long. The germline V gene encodes CDR1 SGHVS and CDR2 FQNEAQ. The ends were cut back, 1 base at V and 5 bases at J, with 12 bases in the middle. The CDR3 spells CASSLVGGRDEQYF. CDR3 sequence (DNA): TGTGCCAGCAGCTTAGTTGGGGGGCGCGACGAGCAGTACTTC.

The V gene is TRBV13, the J gene TRBJ2-7; D unclear. V lost 0 bases to trimming and J lost 2 bases, with 11 bases between them. This CDR3 is built from 15 residues. The germline V gene has CDR1 PRHDT and CDR2 FYEKMQ (reference sequence). The CDR3 bases are TGTGCCAGCAGCTTAGGCGGCAGCGCGACCTACGAGCAGTACTTC. As protein: CASSLGGSATYEQYF.

The V and J genes are TRBV11-2 and TRBJ1-1; D gene ambiguous. V was clipped by 0 bases and J by 6 bases, with 23 bases between them. CDR1 is SGHAT and CDR2 is FQNNGV in the germline V gene. The CDR3 is 18 amino acids. Here the CDR3 reads CASSLDPDLREVGSEAFF. CDR3 bases: TGTGCCAGCAGCTTAGATCCCGATTTGAGGGAGGTCGGTTCTGAAGCTTTCTTT.

This sequence joins TRBV4-3 and TRBJ1-1, with unresolved D. Germline V gene sequence: CDR1 LGHNA, CDR2 YSLEER. This CDR3 comprises 14 residues. V lost 0 bases, J lost 1 base, and 6 bases lay in between. CDR3 region: CASSQDWGNTEAFF. The CDR3 DNA is TGCGCCAGCAGCCAAGATTGGGGGAACACTGAAGCTTTCTTT.